This section outlines one T cell receptor beta chain sequence together with its context. Its antigen is currently unknown. The CDR3 spans 13 residues. Germline V gene sequence: CDR1 MNHEY, CDR2 SVGAGI. The V and J ends lost 6 bases and 0 bases respectively, with 8 bases between them. The data originate from a study of CD8+ T cells in alopecia areata. For the study at large: Those treated were given oral tofacitinib at 5 to 10 mg twice daily. Points from the study as a whole: Tissue-resident alphabeta T cells belonging to normal skin likewise get sequenced within scalp specimens. Unlike in mice, where it was clearer, TCR sharing across patients was less clear, possibly HLA-related.

Isolated RNA was reverse transcribed into cDNA used as the sequencing template. Method: immunoSEQ multiplex PCR; TCRdb's copy keeps in-frame clones and lacks some. This table has some 180,000 clones, roughly 65% appearing once. The chain employs TRBV6-5 and TRBJ1-1, with unresolved D. The sample here was CD4+ T cells sorted from blood, taken at week 0. The TCR originated in a human donor with alopecia areata. The CDR3 here is CASRFSLNTEAFF. The DNA for the CDR3 is TGTGCCAGCAGATTTAGTCTGAACACTGAAGCTTTCTTT.